The 26 T cell receptor beta chains below all came from one sample that was sequenced in a study of cytomegalovirus exposure and HLA in healthy donors. The PCR employed 60 Vbeta primers together with 13 Jbeta primers. TCRdb's copy holds only in-frame clones and misses some; the assay was immunoSEQ multiplex PCR. The repertoire holds hundreds of thousands of clones, with approximately 78% as singletons. Material: PBMCs. These receptors originate from a male donor in good health and CMV-seronegative.

The V and J genes are TRBV7-9 and TRBJ2-7; the D gene is possibly TRBD2 (7 bases). CDR3 size: 16 residues. Looked up from germline, CDR1 is SEHNR and CDR2 is FQNEAQ (reference sequence). V was cut by 2 bases and J by 1 base, with 15 bases left in between. The DNA for the CDR3 is TGTGCCAGCAGCTTACGGCGGGGGCTCCTGTCCTACGAGCAGTACTTC. This encodes CASSLRRGLLSYEQYF.

This clone was counted only a few times. The V call is TRBV7-9, the J call TRBJ1-5, with a tentative D call TRBD1 (6 bases). This CDR3 contains 14 residues. Germline V gene lookup returns CDR1 SEHNR and CDR2 FQNEAQ (reference sequence). The V end lost 3 bases, the J end lost 5 bases, and 11 bases lay between the germline ends. The CDR3 DNA follows: TGTGCCAGCAGCTTTTCCAGGGGTGATCAGCCCCAGCATTTT. As protein: CASSFSRGDQPQHF.

CDR3 sequence reads: CASSPRLGRSEAFF. CDR3 DNA: TGTGCCAGCTCACCAAGGCTGGGGAGGTCTGAAGCTTTCTTT. The V gene is TRBV18, the J gene TRBJ1-1, with D unresolved. CDR1 and CDR2 from the germline V gene are KGHSH and LQKENI. Trimming removed 2 bases from V and 6 bases from J, with 13 bases in between. The CDR3 totals 14 residues.

The chain joins TRBV5-5 to TRBJ2-1; 10 bases are shared with TRBD2. The J segment lost 0 bases and the V segment lost 5 bases, leaving 8 bases of the junction unmatched. The CDR3 contains 17 residues. Per the germline V gene, CDR1 is SGHKS and CDR2 is YYEKEE (reference sequence). CDR3 bases: TGTGCCAGCAGGGACGGAAGACTAGCGGGCTCCTACAATGAGCAGTTCTTC. This encodes CASRDGRLAGSYNEQFF. The whole variable domain, remainder taken from reference TRBV5-5 and TRBJ2-1, is DAGVTQSPTHLIKTRGQQVTLRCSPISGHKSVSWYQQVLGQGPQFIFQYYEKEERGRGNFPDRFSARQFPNYSSELNVNALLLGDSALYLCASRDGRLAGSYNEQFFGPGTRLTVL.

The table lists this clone with a few counts. The chain links TRBV27 to TRBJ2-7, with D possibly matching TRBD1 (6 bases). The CDR3 covers 15 residues. Germline CDR1 MNHEY, CDR2 SMNVEV (reference sequence). Trimming removed 6 bases from V and 1 base from J, with 16 bases in between. CDR3 DNA sequence: TGTGCCAGCAGAGCATATCAGGGGAATTCCTACGAGCAGTACTTC. It translates to CASRAYQGNSYEQYF.

The chain couples TRBV19 to TRBJ1-1, with a tentative D call TRBD1 (6 bases). Germline V gives CDR1 LNHDA, CDR2 SQIVND (reference sequence). CDR3 length: 14 amino acids. With 5 bases removed from V and 1 base from J, the gap between germline ends came to 11 bases. CDR3 region: CASSETGRNTEAFF. CDR3 in DNA: TGTGCCAGTAGTGAGACAGGACGGAACACTGAAGCTTTCTTT.

The V and J genes are TRBV2 and TRBJ1-1; 8 bases agree with TRBD1. The CDR3 covers 15 residues. V lost 4 bases, J lost 11 bases, and 15 bases stayed unmatched. Germline V gene lookup returns CDR1 SNHLY and CDR2 FYNNEI. This CDR3 reads CASSGTGNSRGGAFF. CDR3 DNA sequence: TGTGCCAGCAGTGGGACAGGGAACTCTAGGGGAGGGGCTTTCTTT.

V and J are TRBV19 and TRBJ2-6; possible D gene TRBD1, 6 bases. V lost 1 base to trimming and J lost 0 bases, with 22 bases between them. Germline lookup yields CDR1 LNHDA and CDR2 SQIVND (reference sequence). There are 21 residues in the CDR3. For the CDR3, the DNA is TGTGCCAGTAGTATAGGGCGCAGGGGTATTACGGGGTTCTCTGGGGCCAACGTCCTGACTTTC. This codes for CASSIGRRGITGFSGANVLTF.

The chain employs TRBV6-6 and TRBJ2-5; 9 bases match TRBD1. The J call may not be correct, given that the DNA end is closer to TRBJ2-7. CDR3 size: 14 residues. The germline V gene has CDR1 MNHNY and CDR2 SVGAGI (reference sequence). The DNA of the CDR3 is TGTGCCAGCAGGTCCGGGACAGGGATTGGCGAGCAGTACTTC. Protein: CASRSGTGIGEQYF.

Concerning this clone: At one end the junction does not follow the germline gene, possibly because of a read error. This chain connects TRBV5-4 to TRBJ1-5, with D possibly being TRBD1 (5 bases). Germline V gives CDR1 SGHNT, CDR2 YYREEE (reference sequence). The CDR3 is 15 amino acids. CDR3 protein: CASSLGVQSNQPRHF. The DNA of the CDR3 is TGTGCCAGCAGCCTAGGGGTACAAAGCAATCAGCCCCGGCATTTT.

V and J are TRBV2 and TRBJ2-5, with 10 bases that match TRBD2. The V gene end was trimmed by 6 bases and the J gene end by 5 bases; junction bases not matched to a gene: 6. The length of the CDR3 is 14 residues. The germline gives CDR1 SNHLY, CDR2 FYNNEI. In DNA form, the CDR3 reads TGTGCCAGCAGGTCTAGCGGGAGCAGGGAGACCCAGTACTTC. Translation gives CASRSSGSRETQYF. Variable domain in full (rest from reference TRBV2 and TRBJ2-5): EPEVTQTPSHQVTQMGQEVILRCVPISNHLYFYWYRQILGQKVEFLVSFYNNEISEKSEIFDDQFSVERPDGSNFTLKIRSTKLEDSAMYFCASRSSGSRETQYFGPGTRLLVL.

The chain carries TRBV27 and TRBJ2-1; 16 nucleotides match TRBD2. Germline V gene sequence: CDR1 MNHEY, CDR2 SMNVEV (reference sequence). The trim removed 5 bases at V and 10 bases at J, leaving 5 bases unmatched. The CDR3 covers 15 residues. CDR3 region: CASSPGLAGGDEQFF. Written as DNA, the CDR3 is TGTGCCAGCAGTCCGGGACTAGCGGGAGGGGACGAGCAGTTCTTC.

The chain recombines TRBV6-5 with TRBJ2-7; 11 bases fit TRBD1. Germline V gene data show CDR1 as MNHEY and CDR2 as SVGAGI. V was pared by 2 bases and J by 6 bases, with 0 bases of the junction left unmatched. The CDR3 runs 13 residues. Written as DNA, the CDR3 is TGTGCCAGCAGTTACGGGACAGGGGGCGAGCAGTACTTC. As protein: CASSYGTGGEQYF.

The chain has TRBV7-9 and TRBJ2-1; TRBD2 aligns across 9 bases. The CDR3 is 16 residues long. Germline V gene sequence: CDR1 SEHNR, CDR2 FQNEAQ (reference sequence). V lost 5 bases to trimming and J lost 7 bases; unmatched junction nucleotides: 12. The chain's CDR3 is CASSTRLAGSGNEQFF. The CDR3 DNA sequence: TGTGCCAGCAGCACGCGTCTAGCGGGATCTGGTAATGAGCAGTTCTTC.

This clone was seen only once. The CDR3 sequence: CASRLLAGDTGELFF. In nucleotides, the CDR3 is TGCGCCAGCAGGCTACTAGCGGGAGACACCGGGGAGCTGTTTTTT. The gene calls are TRBV5-1 and TRBJ2-2; TRBD2 matches at 11 bases. Germline CDR1 SGHRS, CDR2 YFSETQ. Trimming at V came to 5 bases and at J to 3 bases, leaving 3 bases not matched to a gene. The CDR3 covers 15 residues. Full variable domain (outside the CDR3, taken from reference TRBV5-1 and TRBJ2-2): KAGVTQTPRYLIKTRGQQVTLSCSPISGHRSVSWYQQTPGQGLQFLFEYFSETQRNKGNFPGRFSGRQFSNSRSEMNVSTLELGDSALYLCASRLLAGDTGELFFGEGSRLTVL.

This clone was picked up many times. V usage is TRBV10-3 and J usage is TRBJ1-2, with 9 bases fitting TRBD1. Trimming took 3 bases from V and 2 from J; bases not matched to a gene: 4. There are 15 residues in the CDR3. The germline CDR1 and CDR2 sequences are ENHRY and SYGVKD. CDR3 residues: CAISDPTGGNYGYTF. The CDR3 DNA is TGTGCCATCAGTGACCCGACAGGGGGGAACTATGGCTACACCTTC.

In this sample, this clone turned up a few times. CDR3 residues: CASSLAAGGVGYTF. The CDR3 coding sequence is TGTGCCAGCAGCTTAGCCGCAGGGGGCGTAGGCTACACCTTC. The genes are TRBV7-9 and TRBJ1-2; 8 bases agree with TRBD1. Unmatched junction bases numbered 5, after V lost 0 bases and J lost 8 bases. Germline CDR1 reads SEHNR; CDR2 reads FQNEAQ (reference sequence). This CDR3 contains 14 residues.

This chain connects TRBV19 to TRBJ2-3; the match to TRBD2 covers 8 bases. The V gene end was trimmed by 1 base and the J gene end by 2 bases; junction bases not matched to a gene: 11. Looked up from germline, CDR1 is LNHDA and CDR2 is SQIVND (reference sequence). The CDR3 covers 18 residues. For the CDR3, the DNA is TGTGCCAGTAGTATAGTAGGGGCGGCTAGCGGGTTCACAGATACGCAGTATTTT. Amino acids: CASSIVGAASGFTDTQYF. The complete variable domain, with remaining parts taken from reference TRBV19 and TRBJ2-3, reads DGGITQSPKYLFRKEGQNVTLSCEQNLNHDAMYWYRQDPGQGLRLIYYSQIVNDFQKGDIAEGYSVSREKKESFPLTVTSAQKNPTAFYLCASSIVGAASGFTDTQYFGPGTRLTVL.

The V call is TRBV6-5, the J call TRBJ1-1; D uncertain. The CDR3 loop spans 13 amino acids. Germline CDR1 is MNHEY and CDR2 is SVGAGI. V was trimmed by 5 bases and J by 10 bases, leaving 17 bases between them. The CDR3 bases are TGTGCCAGCAGTGCCTCGGGGTCCCTGGGAGCTTTCTTT. Its protein is CASSASGSLGAFF.

The chain joins TRBV5-1 to TRBJ1-2; a possible D gene is TRBD1 (5 bases). V lost 3 bases and J 4 bases, leaving 10 bases between the germline ends. The CDR3 sequence is 13 residues long. Germline CDR1 reads SGHRS; CDR2 reads YFSETQ. The DNA for the CDR3 is TGCGCCAGCAGCTCCGACAGCCTCTATGGCTACACCTTC. It is translated as CASSSDSLYGYTF.

This clone has more than one count but fewer than ten. V and J are TRBV21-1 and TRBJ1-1; TRBD1 reflects the table's D call only, with no check against the DNA. TRBV21-1 corresponds to a pseudogene. There are 12 residues in the CDR3. The CDR3, as DNA: TGTGCCAGCAGCAAAGACAGCCGTGAAGCTTTCTTT. Translating it yields CASSKDSREAFF.

This chain joins TRBV2 and TRBJ2-3; 10 positions match TRBD2. The CDR3 loop spans 16 amino acids. V shed 6 bases, J shed 6 bases, and the junction held 12 bases outside the gene matches. Per the germline V gene, CDR1 is SNHLY and CDR2 is FYNNEI. Written as DNA, the CDR3 is TGTGCCAGCAGCTTGCGGACTAGCGGCCTGGGGGATACGCAGTATTTT. Translation gives CASSLRTSGLGDTQYF. Drawing the rest from reference TRBV2 and TRBJ2-3, the complete variable domain is EPEVTQTPSHQVTQMGQEVILRCVPISNHLYFYWYRQILGQKVEFLVSFYNNEISEKSEIFDDQFSVERPDGSNFTLKIRSTKLEDSAMYFCASSLRTSGLGDTQYFGPGTRLTVL.

The chain is built from TRBV28 and TRBJ2-5, with 7 bases that match TRBD2. Germline values: CDR1 MDHEN, CDR2 SYDVKM. Trimming removed 3 bases from V and 4 bases from J; junction bases left unmatched: 11. CDR3 length: 16 residues. The CDR3 bases are TGTGCCAGCAGTTTGGGTGGGAGGGCCCCGGGAGAGACCCAGTACTTC. The encoded protein is CASSLGGRAPGETQYF.

The chain is built from TRBV18 and TRBJ2-5; weak D call: TRBD2 (5 bases). V lost 1 base to trimming and J lost 1 base, with 16 bases between them. CDR1 is KGHSH, CDR2 LQKENI, per germline. The CDR3 is 17 amino acids. The DNA of the CDR3 is TGTGCCAGCTCACCACTGGCTAGCCGACGTACCCAAGAGACCCAGTACTTC. This encodes CASSPLASRRTQETQYF.

This clone was recorded a few times. The V call is TRBV27, the J call TRBJ1-5; D gene ambiguous. CDR1 is MNHEY, CDR2 SMNVEV, per germline (reference sequence). Between the trimmed V and J ends, which lost 4 bases and 3 bases, there was a span of 7 bases. The CDR3 length is 13 residues. The CDR3 sequence: CASSSGPNQPQHF. The CDR3 DNA sequence: TGTGCCAGCAGTTCAGGCCCCAATCAGCCCCAGCATTTT.

The J gene is TRBJ1-2, the V gene TRBV6-5; weak D call: TRBD1 (5 bases). The CDR3 length is 13 residues. V was cut by 6 bases and J by 6 bases, with 14 bases left in between. Per the germline V gene, CDR1 is MNHEY and CDR2 is SVGAGI. This CDR3 reads CASRQTAGHGYTF. CDR3 in DNA: TGTGCCAGCAGACAAACGGCGGGACATGGCTACACCTTC.